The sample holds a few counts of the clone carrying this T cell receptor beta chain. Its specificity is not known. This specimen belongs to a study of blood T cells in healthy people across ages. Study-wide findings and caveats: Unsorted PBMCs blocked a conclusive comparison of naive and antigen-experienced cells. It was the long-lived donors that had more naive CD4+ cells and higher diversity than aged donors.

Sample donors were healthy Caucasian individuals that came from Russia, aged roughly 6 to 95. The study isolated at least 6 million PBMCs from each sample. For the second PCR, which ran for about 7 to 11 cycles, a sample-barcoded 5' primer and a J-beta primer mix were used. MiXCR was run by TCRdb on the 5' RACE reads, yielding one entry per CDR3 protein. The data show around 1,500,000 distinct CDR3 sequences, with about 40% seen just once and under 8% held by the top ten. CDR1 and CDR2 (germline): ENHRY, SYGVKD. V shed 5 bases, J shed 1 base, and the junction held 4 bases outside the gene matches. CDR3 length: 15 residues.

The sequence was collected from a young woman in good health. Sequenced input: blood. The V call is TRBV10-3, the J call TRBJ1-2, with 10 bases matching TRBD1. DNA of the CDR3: TGTGCCATCAGTCCCCGGGACAGGGGTAACTATGGCTACACCTTC. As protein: CAISPRDRGNYGYTF.